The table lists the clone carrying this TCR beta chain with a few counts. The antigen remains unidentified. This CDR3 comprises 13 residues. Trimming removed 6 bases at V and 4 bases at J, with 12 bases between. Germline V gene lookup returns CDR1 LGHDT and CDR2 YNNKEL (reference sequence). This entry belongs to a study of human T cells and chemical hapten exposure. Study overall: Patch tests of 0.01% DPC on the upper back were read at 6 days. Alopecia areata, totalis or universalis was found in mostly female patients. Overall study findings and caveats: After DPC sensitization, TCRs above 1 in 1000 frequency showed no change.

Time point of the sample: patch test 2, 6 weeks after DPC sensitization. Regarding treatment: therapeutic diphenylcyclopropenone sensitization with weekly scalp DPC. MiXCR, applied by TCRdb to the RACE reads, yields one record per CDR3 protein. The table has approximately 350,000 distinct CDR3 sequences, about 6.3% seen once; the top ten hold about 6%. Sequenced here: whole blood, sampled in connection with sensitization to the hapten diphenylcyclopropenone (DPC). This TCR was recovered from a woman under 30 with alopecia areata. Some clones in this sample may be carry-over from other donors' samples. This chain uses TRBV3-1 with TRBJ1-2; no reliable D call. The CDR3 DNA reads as TGTGCCAGCAGTCCTGGGGAGGTCTATGGCTACACCTTC. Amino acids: CASSPGEVYGYTF.